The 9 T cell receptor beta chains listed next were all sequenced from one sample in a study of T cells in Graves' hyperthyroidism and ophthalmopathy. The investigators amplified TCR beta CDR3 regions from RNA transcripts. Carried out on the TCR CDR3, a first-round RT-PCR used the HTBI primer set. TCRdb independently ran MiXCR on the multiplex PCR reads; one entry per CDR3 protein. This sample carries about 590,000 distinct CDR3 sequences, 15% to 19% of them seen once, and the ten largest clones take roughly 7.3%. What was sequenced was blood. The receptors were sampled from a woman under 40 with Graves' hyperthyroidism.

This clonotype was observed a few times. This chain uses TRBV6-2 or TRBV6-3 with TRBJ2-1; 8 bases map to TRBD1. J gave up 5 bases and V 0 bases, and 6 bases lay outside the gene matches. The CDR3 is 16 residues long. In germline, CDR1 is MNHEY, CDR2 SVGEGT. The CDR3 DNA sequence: TGTGCCAGCAGTTACTCGTCAGGGGGCGTCAACAATGAGCAGTTCTTC. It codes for CASSYSSGGVNNEQFF.

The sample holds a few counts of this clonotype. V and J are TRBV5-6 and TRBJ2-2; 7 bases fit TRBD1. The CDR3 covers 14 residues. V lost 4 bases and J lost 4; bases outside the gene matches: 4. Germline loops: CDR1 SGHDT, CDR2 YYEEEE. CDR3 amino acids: CASSGGQITGELFF. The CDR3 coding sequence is TGTGCCAGCAGCGGGGGACAGATCACCGGGGAGCTGTTTTTT.

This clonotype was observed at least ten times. CDR3 region: CASRLNQPQHF. In DNA, the CDR3 is TGTGCCAGTAGGCTCAATCAGCCCCAGCATTTT. The chain recombines TRBV2 with TRBJ1-5; D remains unclear. Trimming pared 9 bases from V and 3 bases from J, leaving 6 bases between. The CDR3 totals 11 residues. The germline V gene encodes CDR1 SNHLY and CDR2 FYNNEI.

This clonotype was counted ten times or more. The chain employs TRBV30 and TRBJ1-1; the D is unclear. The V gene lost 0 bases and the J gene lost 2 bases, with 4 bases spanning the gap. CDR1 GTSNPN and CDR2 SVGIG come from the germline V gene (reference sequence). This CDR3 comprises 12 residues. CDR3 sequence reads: CAWSVPNTEAFF. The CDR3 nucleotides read TGTGCCTGGAGTGTCCCCAACACTGAAGCTTTCTTT.

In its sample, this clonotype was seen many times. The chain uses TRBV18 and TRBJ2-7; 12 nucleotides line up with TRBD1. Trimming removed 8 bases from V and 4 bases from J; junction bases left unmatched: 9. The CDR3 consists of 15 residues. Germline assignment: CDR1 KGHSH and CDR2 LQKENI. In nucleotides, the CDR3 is TGTGCCAGCCGTACCGGGACAGGGGGCGGATACGAGCAGTACTTC. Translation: CASRTGTGGGYEQYF.

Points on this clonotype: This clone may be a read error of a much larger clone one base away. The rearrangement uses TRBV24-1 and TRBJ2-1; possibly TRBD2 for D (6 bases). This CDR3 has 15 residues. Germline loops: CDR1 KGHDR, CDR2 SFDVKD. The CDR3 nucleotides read TGTGCCACCAGTGACACCCGGGACTCCGACAATGGGCAGTTCTTC. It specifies CATSDTRDSDNGQFF.

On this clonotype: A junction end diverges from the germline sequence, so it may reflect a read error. The DNA for the CDR3 is TGCGGTGCGACGACAGGGGTTACTGAAGCTTTCTTT. Translating it yields CGATTGVTEAFF. The rearrangement joins TRBV20-1 to TRBJ1-1, with TRBD1 matching 8 bases. CDR3 length: 12 amino acids. CDR1 is DFQATT, CDR2 SNEGSKA, per germline (reference sequence).

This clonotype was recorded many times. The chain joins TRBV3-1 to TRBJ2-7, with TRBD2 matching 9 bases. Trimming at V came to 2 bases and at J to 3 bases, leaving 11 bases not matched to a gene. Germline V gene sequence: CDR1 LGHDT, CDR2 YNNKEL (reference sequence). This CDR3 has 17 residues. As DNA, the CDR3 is TGTGCCAGCAGCCAAACCCAAGGGGTAGCGGGAGTCTACGAGCAGTACTTC. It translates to CASSQTQGVAGVYEQYF.

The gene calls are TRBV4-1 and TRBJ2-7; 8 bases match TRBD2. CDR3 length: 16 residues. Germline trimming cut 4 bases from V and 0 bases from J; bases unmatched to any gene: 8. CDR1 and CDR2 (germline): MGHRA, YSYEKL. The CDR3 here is CASSPAGGSSSYEQYF. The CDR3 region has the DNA TGCGCCAGCAGCCCGGCGGGGGGCTCGAGCTCCTACGAGCAGTACTTC.